This TCR beta chain was documented in a study of T cell responses to AZD1222 COVID-19 vaccine. V was shortened by 3 bases and J by 5 bases, with 16 bases between the two germline ends. Germline CDR1 is DFQATT and CDR2 is SNEGSKA (reference sequence). The CDR3 extends over 14 amino acids. The sample holds one count of this clone. Sequenced by immunoSEQ multiplex PCR; TCRdb stores in-frame clones only, minus some. The data show under 200,000 clones, roughly 94% seen once. J is TRBJ1-1 and V is TRBV20-1; D possibly corresponds to TRBD1 (6 bases). The TCR sequence derives from an adult who received the AZD1222 COVID-19 vaccine. This sample comprised peripheral blood, obtained 28 days after the second AZD1222 dose. DNA for the CDR3: TGCAGTGCTAGTCCCCGGGGGGGCTATACTGAAGCTTTCTTT. Encoded protein: CSASPRGGYTEAFF.